A single sample is the source of the 11 T cell receptor beta chains below, sequenced in a study of T cells after yellow fever vaccination. MiXCR was run by TCRdb on the 5' RACE reads, yielding one entry per CDR3 protein. The sample yields a few hundred thousand distinct CDR3 sequences, 7.5% to 9.5% seen once. This sample comprised CD4+ T cells sorted from PBMCs, obtained 5 days after the yellow fever booster vaccination. Receptors originate from a man younger than 30 who received the YFV17D yellow fever vaccine.

The chain employs TRBV7-2 and TRBJ1-4; tentatively, D is TRBD1 (5 bases). V was shortened by 1 base and J by 7 bases, with 13 bases between the two germline ends. CDR3 length equals 15 residues. Germline CDR1 SGHTA, CDR2 FQGNSA. The CDR3 nucleotides read TGTGCCAGCAGCTTAGGAGGGGCGGGGGGTGAAAAACTGTTTTTT. This codes for CASSLGGAGGEKLFF. Complete variable domain (other parts from reference TRBV7-2 and TRBJ1-4): GAGVSQSPSNKVTEKGKDVELRCDPISGHTALYWYRQSLGQGLEFLIYFQGNSAPDKSGLPSDRFSAERTGGSVSTLTIQRTQQEDSAVYLCASSLGGAGGEKLFFGSGTQLSVL.

This clonotype turned up a few times. The V call is TRBV20-1, the J call TRBJ2-5; D is perhaps TRBD1 or TRBD2 (6 bases each). Germline V lookup: CDR1 DFQATT, CDR2 SNEGSKA (reference sequence). Trimming shortened V by 2 bases and J by 5 bases, and 18 bases separated the two germline ends. The CDR3 is made up of 15 amino acids. CDR3 amino acids: CSARTPTRGQETQYF. In DNA, the CDR3 is TGCAGTGCTAGAACCCCAACACGGGGGCAGGAGACCCAGTACTTC.

This clonotype was recorded at least ten times. The chain is built from TRBV3-1 and TRBJ2-7; tentative D call: TRBD2 (6 bases). Between the trimmed V and J ends, which lost 2 bases and 6 bases, there was a span of 8 bases. The germline CDR1 and CDR2 sequences are LGHDT and YNNKEL (reference sequence). The CDR3 runs to 12 residues. As DNA, the CDR3 is TGTGCCAGCAGCCAACGGGGGACCGAGCAGTACGTC. It encodes CASSQRGTEQYV.

The rearrangement links TRBV5-8 to TRBJ1-6; 8 bases are shared with TRBD1. The length of the CDR3 is 14 residues. Germline-derived CDR1 and CDR2 are SGHTS and YDEGEE. V lost 4 bases and J lost 7; bases outside the gene matches: 4. CDR3 residues: CASSRRDRNSPLHF. The CDR3 DNA reads TGTGCCAGCAGCCGCCGGGACAGGAATTCACCCCTCCACTTT.

V gene TRBV5-5 combines with J gene TRBJ2-4, with a weak D call TRBD2 (6 bases). The CDR3 runs to 15 residues. Trimming removed 0 bases at V and 3 bases at J, with 10 bases between. Germline V gene data show CDR1 as SGHKS and CDR2 as YYEKEE (reference sequence). The CDR3 bases are TGTGCCAGCAGCTTGGAAGGAGGGGACAAAAACATTCAGTACTTC. It codes for CASSLEGGDKNIQYF.

This clonotype was counted between two and nine times. The rearrangement uses TRBV6-5 and TRBJ2-2, with a weak D call TRBD1 (5 bases). Trimming pared 2 bases from V and 4 bases from J, leaving 14 bases between. Per germline, CDR1 MNHEY and CDR2 SVGAGI. The length of the CDR3 is 16 residues. The CDR3 sequence is CASSYDGRASTGELFF. DNA for the CDR3: TGTGCCAGCAGTTACGACGGCAGGGCGTCCACCGGGGAGCTGTTTTTT.

This clonotype was recorded many times. The chain joins TRBV27 to TRBJ1-5, with 8 bases lining up with TRBD1. This CDR3 spans 17 amino acids. Germline V gene data show CDR1 as MNHEY and CDR2 as SMNVEV (reference sequence). J was trimmed by 0 bases and V by 1 base; bases with no gene match: 5. CDR3 amino acids: CASSLLGTGGSNQPQHF. CDR3 bases: TGTGCCAGCAGTTTATTGGGAACAGGGGGTAGCAATCAGCCCCAGCATTTT.

Only a few counts were recorded for this clonotype. The chain joins TRBV7-2 to TRBJ1-3, with a weak D call TRBD1 (5 bases). Trimming cost V 3 bases and J 1 base, with 16 bases left between them. Germline assignment: CDR1 SGHTA and CDR2 FQGNSA. CDR3 size: 17 residues. The chain's CDR3 is CASSLGPQGGSGNTIYF. The CDR3 region has the DNA TGTGCCAGCAGCTTGGGACCTCAGGGAGGGTCTGGAAACACCATATATTTT.

This clonotype was detected many times. The rearrangement joins TRBV5-1 to TRBJ2-5; D gene uncertain. Germline values: CDR1 SGHRS, CDR2 YFSETQ. V was trimmed by 1 base and J by 1 base, leaving 5 bases between them. CDR3 length: 13 residues. The CDR3 nucleotides read TGCGCCAGCAGCTTGATGGGCCAAGAGACCCAGTACTTC. Protein: CASSLMGQETQYF.

The CDR3 reads CASSQEGMPGELFF. Here the CDR3 DNA reads TGCGCCAGCAGCCAAGAAGGGATGCCCGGGGAGCTGTTTTTT. This chain links TRBV4-1 with TRBJ2-2; D not resolved. This CDR3 contains 14 residues. Germline V gives CDR1 MGHRA, CDR2 YSYEKL. The V gene lost 0 bases and the J gene lost 6 bases, with 8 bases spanning the gap.

This clonotype has a handful of counts. The rearrangement uses TRBV5-1 and TRBJ2-7; 9 positions match TRBD1. V trimming: 3 bases; J trimming: 2 bases; junction bases outside the gene matches: 6. From germline, CDR1 is SGHRS and CDR2 YFSETQ. The CDR3 loop spans 15 amino acids. The CDR3 nucleotides are TGCGCCAGCAGCTCCCCGGACAGGGGAGCCTACGAGCAGTACTTC. It encodes CASSSPDRGAYEQYF.